The entry that follows covers one T cell receptor (beta chain) sequence. The sample belongs to a study of blood T cell repertoires in COVID-19. Overall study: The study drew acute and convalescent COVID-19 samples from the United States, Italy and Spain.

Sequenced by immunoSEQ multiplex PCR; TCRdb stores in-frame clones only, minus some. The profile shows fewer than 350,000 clones, about 88% of them singletons. Sequences were obtained from peripheral blood. The sequence was collected from a woman aged 70-85 years with COVID-19, enrolled during active disease.

The DNA for the CDR3 is TGCAGCGTTGACACAGGGGAACAAGAGACCCAGTACTTC. It encodes CSVDTGEQETQYF. The genes are TRBV29-1 and TRBJ2-5, with 7 bases aligning to TRBD1. In germline, CDR1 is SQVTM, CDR2 ANQGSEA. Germline trimming cut 3 bases from V and 2 bases from J; bases unmatched to any gene: 3. The CDR3 is 13 residues long.